Described below is a single T cell receptor (beta chain) sequence and its context. From germline, CDR1 is SGHVS and CDR2 FQNEAQ. The CDR3 is 13 amino acids. V dropped 6 bases and J dropped 11 bases, with 18 bases sitting between them. For CDR3 and TCR beta VDJ profiling, genomic DNA was the template used. TCRdb re-analysed the reads in MiXCR, keeping a single row per CDR3 protein. The sample lists a few hundred thousand distinct CDR3 sequences, approximately 80% occurring once. These data are taken from a study of CD8+CD57+ T cells in acquired aplastic anemia. Patients chosen for sequencing had shown CD8+CD57+ cell expansion by flow cytometry.

The sequenced sample consisted of sorted CD4+, CD8+, or CD8+CD57+ T cells (not recorded which) from PBMCs. The chain joins TRBV7-8 to TRBJ2-3; weak D call: TRBD2 (5 bases). This receptor was obtained from a human donor with aplastic anemia. Here the CDR3 reads CASRDAGRDEQYF. The CDR3 DNA sequence: TGTGCCAGCAGGGACGCGGGCAGAGACGAGCAGTATTTT.